Listed below are T cell receptor beta chains from one sample, sequenced in a study of graft-versus-host responses after intestinal transplantation. Using immunoSEQ multiplex PCR, the repertoire was profiled, and TCRdb retains in-frame clones only, with some absent. Here the sample spans about 47,000 clones, 90% to 95% being singletons. Sequenced material: PBMCs, taken around 820 days after a first intestinal transplant, on the day of a second. The receptors were sampled from a human patient who received an intestinal transplant, so some T cells may come from the graft donor. CDR3s include the opening cysteine and the closing phenylalanine or tryptophan. The order of the fields is CDR3 protein, CDR3 DNA, CDR3 length, D gene, clone size, V gene, J gene. A D gene is named only where the DNA matches it firmly. Only some rows state a clone size, as once, few, many or a class for expanded clones.

CASSEGVTNEKLFF	TGTGCCAGCAGTGAGGGAGTAACTAATGAAAAACTGTTTTTT	14	NA	NA	TRBV25-1	TRBJ1-4
CASSLPPPHAGEQYF	TGTGCCAGCAGCTTACCCCCACCCCATGCGGGCGAGCAGTACTTC	15	NA	NA	TRBV7-2	TRBJ2-7
CASTPAGENEKLFF	TGTGCCAGCACCCCAGCGGGGGAAAATGAAAAACTGTTTTTT	14	NA	NA	TRBV6-5	TRBJ1-4
CASSLYDSGNTIYF	TGCGCCAGCAGCTTGTATGACTCTGGAAACACCATATATTTT	14	NA	NA	TRBV5-1	TRBJ1-3
CASSLGLAGLGNSYEQYF	TGCGCCAGCAGCTTGGGTCTAGCGGGACTAGGGAACTCCTACGAGCAGTACTTC	18	TRBD2	NA	TRBV5-1	TRBJ2-7
CASSQGNSYEQYF	TGTGCCAGCTCACAAGGGAACTCCTACGAGCAGTACTTC	13	NA	NA	TRBV18	TRBJ2-7
CASSPMYNSNQPQHF	TGTGCCAGCAGCCCTATGTACAATAGCAATCAGCCCCAGCATTTT	15	NA	NA	TRBV6-5	TRBJ1-5
CASSIGGGGLNTGELFF	TGTGCCAGTAGTATAGGGGGAGGAGGGTTGAACACCGGGGAGCTGTTTTTT	17	NA	NA	TRBV19	TRBJ2-2
CASSARGDLNYNEQFF	TGTGCCAGCAGCGCCCGTGGGGACCTGAACTACAATGAGCAGTTCTTC	16	NA	NA	TRBV9	TRBJ2-1
CSVEIGARDLAGYNEQFF	TGCAGCGTTGAAATCGGGGCCCGCGATCTAGCGGGTTACAATGAGCAGTTCTTC	18	TRBD2	NA	TRBV29-1	TRBJ2-1
CASSLQGTGGQPQHF	TGTGCCAGCAGCTTACAGGGGACAGGGGGACAGCCCCAGCATTTT	15	TRBD1	NA	TRBV7-2	TRBJ1-5
CASSNGLAGNEQFF	TGCGCCAGCAGCAATGGACTAGCGGGAAATGAGCAGTTCTTC	14	TRBD2	once	TRBV5-1	TRBJ2-1
CASSLSGQGPSGANVLTF	TGTGCCAGCAGTTTATCAGGACAGGGGCCCTCTGGGGCCAACGTCCTGACTTTC	18	TRBD1	NA	TRBV28	TRBJ2-6
CASSLGQPSTDTQYF	TGTGCCAGCAGTTTAGGCCAGCCTAGCACAGATACGCAGTATTTT	15	NA	once	TRBV28	TRBJ2-3
CASSYSGTGSYEQYF	TGTGCCAGCAGTTACTCCGGGACAGGGAGTTACGAGCAGTACTTC	15	TRBD1	NA	TRBV6-5	TRBJ2-7
CASSSKAGYEQYF	TGTGCCAGTAGTTCGAAAGCCGGCTACGAGCAGTACTTC	13	NA	few	TRBV19	TRBJ2-7
CASSQDIRQGLMNTEAFF	TGTGCCAGCAGCCAAGATATTAGGCAAGGGCTCATGAACACTGAAGCTTTCTTT	18	NA	NA	TRBV4-2	TRBJ1-1
CASSDPFGGLAEAFF	TGTGCCAGCAGTGACCCTTTCGGGGGGCTGGCTGAAGCTTTCTTT	15	NA	once	TRBV6-1	TRBJ1-1
CASSEGRGTEAFF	TGTGCCAGCAGTGAAGGGAGGGGGACTGAAGCTTTCTTT	13	NA	NA	TRBV14	TRBJ1-1
CASSAHHIKADTQYF	TGTGCCAGCAGCGCCCACCACATCAAGGCGGATACGCAGTATTTT	15	NA	NA	TRBV9	TRBJ2-3
CSVQVVVYGYTF	TGCAGCGTTCAAGTAGTCGTCTATGGCTACACCTTC	12	NA	NA	TRBV29-1	TRBJ1-2
CAWSVTGAGVWSGELFF	TGTGCCTGGAGTGTAACGGGGGCAGGGGTATGGTCCGGGGAGCTGTTTTTT	17	NA	NA	TRBV30	TRBJ2-2
CASSARPGETQYF	TGTGCCAGCAGTGCCCGGCCCGGGGAGACCCAGTACTTC	13	NA	NA	TRBV6-1	TRBJ2-5
CAISESTISKNNNEQFF	TGTGCCATCAGTGAGTCGACTATTTCTAAAAATAACAATGAGCAGTTCTTC	17	NA	NA	TRBV10-3	TRBJ2-1
CASSQDPAGALEQYF	TGCGCCAGCAGCCAAGATCCAGCGGGAGCTCTTGAGCAGTACTTC	15	TRBD2	once	TRBV4-1	TRBJ2-7
CASGTGGDNSPLHF	TGTGCCAGCGGGACAGGGGGCGATAATTCACCCCTCCACTTT	14	TRBD1	NA	TRBV6-6	TRBJ1-6
CASSHGPSEAFF	TGTGCCAGCAGCCATGGACCTAGTGAAGCTTTCTTT	12	NA	NA	TRBV7-9	TRBJ1-1
CASKVGDSYEQYF	TGTGCCAGTAAAGTCGGGGACTCCTACGAGCAGTACTTC	13	NA	NA	TRBV6-9	TRBJ2-7
CASSVSPSGSGPGTDTQYF	TGTGCCAGCAGCGTATCCCCTAGCGGGAGCGGCCCGGGCACAGATACGCAGTATTTT	19	TRBD2	once	TRBV9	TRBJ2-3
CASSPWTGASEAFF	TGTGCCAGCAGTCCTTGGACAGGGGCCAGTGAAGCTTTCTTT	14	TRBD1	NA	TRBV27	TRBJ1-1
CASSEGQGGLQETQYF	TGTGCCAGCAGTGAAGGTCAGGGTGGGCTCCAAGAGACCCAGTACTTC	16	NA	NA	TRBV2	TRBJ2-5
CASSIQPNEKLFF	TGTGCCAGTAGTATACAGCCTAATGAAAAACTGTTTTTT	13	NA	NA	TRBV19	TRBJ1-4
CASSIPGQGSYEQYF	TGTGCCAGTAGTATCCCGGGACAGGGCTCCTACGAGCAGTACTTC	15	TRBD1	NA	TRBV19	TRBJ2-7
CASRNTGLYSPLHF	TGTGCCAGCAGGAACACAGGGCTATATTCACCCCTCCACTTT	14	NA	NA	TRBV6-5	TRBJ1-6
CAISESTGTNQETQYF	TGTGCCATCAGTGAGTCAACAGGGACAAACCAAGAGACCCAGTACTTC	16	NA	NA	TRBV10-3	TRBJ2-5
CASSVGGTTDTQYF	TGTGCCAGCAGCGTCGGAGGGACCACAGATACGCAGTATTTT	14	NA	NA	TRBV9	TRBJ2-3
CASSPLGQGGETQYF	TGTGCCAGCAGCCCCCTGGGACAGGGGGGAGAGACCCAGTACTTC	15	TRBD1	NA	TRBV6-5	TRBJ2-5
CASSPDSEYIYGYTF	TGTGCCAGTAGTCCCGACAGCGAATACATCTATGGCTACACCTTC	15	NA	NA	TRBV19	TRBJ1-2
CASSGEQPYQETQYF	TGCGCCAGCAGCGGGGAACAGCCTTACCAAGAGACCCAGTACTTC	15	NA	few	TRBV5-1	TRBJ2-5
CASSLVAGVNTDTQYF	TGTGCCAGCAGTTTAGTAGCGGGAGTTAACACAGATACGCAGTATTTT	16	TRBD2	NA	TRBV27	TRBJ2-3